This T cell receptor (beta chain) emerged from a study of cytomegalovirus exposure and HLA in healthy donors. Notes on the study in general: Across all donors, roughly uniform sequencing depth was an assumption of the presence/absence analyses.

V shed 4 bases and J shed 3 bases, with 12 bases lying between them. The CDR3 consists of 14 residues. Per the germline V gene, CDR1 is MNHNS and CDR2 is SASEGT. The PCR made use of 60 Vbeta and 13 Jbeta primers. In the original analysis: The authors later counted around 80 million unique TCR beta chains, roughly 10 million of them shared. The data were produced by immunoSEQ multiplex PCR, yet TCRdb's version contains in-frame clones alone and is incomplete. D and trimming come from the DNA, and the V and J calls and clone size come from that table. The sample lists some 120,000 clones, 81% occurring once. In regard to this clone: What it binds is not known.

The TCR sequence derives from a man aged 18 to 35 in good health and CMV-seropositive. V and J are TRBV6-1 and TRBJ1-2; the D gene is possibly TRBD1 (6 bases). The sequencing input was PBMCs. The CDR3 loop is CASSATKGDYGYTF. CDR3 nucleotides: TGTGCCAGCAGTGCTACGAAGGGGGACTATGGCTACACCTTC.